This T cell receptor (beta chain) derives from a study of cytomegalovirus exposure and HLA in healthy donors. Overall study results and limits: With high specificity and sensitivity, the classifier reportedly diagnosed cytomegalovirus status. Cytomegalovirus-associated TCR beta chains were listed, numbering 150 to 200.

As regards this clone: Its antigen remains unknown.

The CDR3 has 15 amino acids. Trimming took off 4 bases at V and 6 bases at J, with 17 bases between the two ends. From germline, CDR1 is SGHAT and CDR2 FQNNGV. The donors were in the roughly 130-subject validation cohort, distinct from the approximately 700-subject first cohort. Using immunoSEQ multiplex PCR, the repertoire was profiled, and TCRdb retains in-frame clones only, with some absent. The sample has 100,000 to 150,000 clones; 89% are singletons. The chain carries TRBV11-2 and TRBJ2-3; TRBD2 is a possible D gene (6 bases). The clonotype comes from a woman under 30 in good health and CMV-seronegative. The sequenced sample was PBMCs. The DNA of the CDR3 is TGTGCCAGCAGCTCCTCTGGACGGGAGTGGGATACGCAGTATTTT. Translating it yields CASSSSGREWDTQYF.